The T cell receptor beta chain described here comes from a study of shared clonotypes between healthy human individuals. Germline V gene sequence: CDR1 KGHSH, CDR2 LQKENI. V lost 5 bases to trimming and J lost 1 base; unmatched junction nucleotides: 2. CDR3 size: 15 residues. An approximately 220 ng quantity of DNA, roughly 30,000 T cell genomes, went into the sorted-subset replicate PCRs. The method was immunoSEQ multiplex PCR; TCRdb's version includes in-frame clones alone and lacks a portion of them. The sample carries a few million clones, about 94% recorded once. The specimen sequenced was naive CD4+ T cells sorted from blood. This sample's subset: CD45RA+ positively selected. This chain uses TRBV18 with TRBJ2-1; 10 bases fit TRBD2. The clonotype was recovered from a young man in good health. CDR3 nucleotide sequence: TGTGCCAGCTCAGAACTAGCGGGGTCCTACAATGAGCAGTTCTTC. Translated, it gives CASSELAGSYNEQFF.